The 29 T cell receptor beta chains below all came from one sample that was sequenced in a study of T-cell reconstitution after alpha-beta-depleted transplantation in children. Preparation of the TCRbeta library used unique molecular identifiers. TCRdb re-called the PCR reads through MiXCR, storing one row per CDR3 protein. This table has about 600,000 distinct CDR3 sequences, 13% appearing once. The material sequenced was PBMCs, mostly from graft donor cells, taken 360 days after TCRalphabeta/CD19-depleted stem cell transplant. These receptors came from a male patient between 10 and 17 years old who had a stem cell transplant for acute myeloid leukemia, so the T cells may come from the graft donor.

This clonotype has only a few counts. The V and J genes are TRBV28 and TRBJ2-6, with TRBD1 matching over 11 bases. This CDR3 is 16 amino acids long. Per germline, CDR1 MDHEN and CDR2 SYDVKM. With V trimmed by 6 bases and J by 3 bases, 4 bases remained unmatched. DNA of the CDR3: TGTGCCAGCAGCGGACAGGGGGCGCGTGGGGCCAACGTCCTGACTTTC. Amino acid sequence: CASSGQGARGANVLTF.

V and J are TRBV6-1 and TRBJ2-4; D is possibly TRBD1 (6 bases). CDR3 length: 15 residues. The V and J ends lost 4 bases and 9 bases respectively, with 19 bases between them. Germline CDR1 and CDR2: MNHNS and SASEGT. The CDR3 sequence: CASSVSILQGTIQYF. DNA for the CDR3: TGTGCCAGCAGTGTCTCAATCTTACAGGGAACCATTCAGTACTTC.

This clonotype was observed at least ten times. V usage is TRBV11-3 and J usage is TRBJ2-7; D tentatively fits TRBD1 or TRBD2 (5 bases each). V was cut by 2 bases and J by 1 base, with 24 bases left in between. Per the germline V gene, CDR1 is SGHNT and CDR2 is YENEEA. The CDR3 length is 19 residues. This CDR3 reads CASSLREQVGTTGSYEQYF. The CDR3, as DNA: TGTGCCAGCAGCTTAAGGGAGCAGGTTGGGACCACGGGGTCCTACGAGCAGTACTTC.

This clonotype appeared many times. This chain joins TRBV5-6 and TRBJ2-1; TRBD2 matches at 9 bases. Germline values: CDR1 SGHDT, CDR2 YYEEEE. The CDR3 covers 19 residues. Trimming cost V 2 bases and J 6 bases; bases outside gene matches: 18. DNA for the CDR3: TGTGCCAGCAGCTTTGTCATATTTTCTAGCGGGATTTTAACCAATGAGCAGTTCTTC. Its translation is CASSFVIFSSGILTNEQFF.

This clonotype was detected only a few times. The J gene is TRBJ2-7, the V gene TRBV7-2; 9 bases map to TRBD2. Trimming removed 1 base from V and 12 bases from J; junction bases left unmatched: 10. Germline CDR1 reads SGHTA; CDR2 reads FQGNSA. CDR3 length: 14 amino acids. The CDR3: CASSLGKGGRAPYF. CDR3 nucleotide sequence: TGTGCCAGCAGCTTAGGAAAAGGCGGGAGGGCCCCGTACTTC.

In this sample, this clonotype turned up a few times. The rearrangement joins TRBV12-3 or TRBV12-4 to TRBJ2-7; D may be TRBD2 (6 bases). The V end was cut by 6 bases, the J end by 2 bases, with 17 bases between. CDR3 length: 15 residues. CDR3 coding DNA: TGTGCCAGCAGCCCCGGGACTCCCCTAGCCTACGAGCAGTACTTC. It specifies CASSPGTPLAYEQYF.

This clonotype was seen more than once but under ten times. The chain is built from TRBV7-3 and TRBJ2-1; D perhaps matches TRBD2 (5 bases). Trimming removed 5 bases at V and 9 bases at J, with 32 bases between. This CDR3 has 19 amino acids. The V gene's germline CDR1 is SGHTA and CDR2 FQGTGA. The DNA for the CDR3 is TGTGCCAGCAGCCCGTTAGGTCTAGGGAGAGGGCTCTCCTACGGTGAGCAGTTCTTC. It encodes CASSPLGLGRGLSYGEQFF.

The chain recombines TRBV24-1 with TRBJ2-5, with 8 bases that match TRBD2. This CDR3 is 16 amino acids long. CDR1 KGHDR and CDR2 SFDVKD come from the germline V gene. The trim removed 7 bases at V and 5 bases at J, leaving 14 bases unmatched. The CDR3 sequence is CATSQRERVCVETQYF. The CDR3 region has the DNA TGTGCCACCAGCCAGCGGGAGAGGGTCTGCGTCGAGACCCAGTACTTC.

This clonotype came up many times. In nucleotides, the CDR3 is TGTGCCACCAGCAGAGATCTGGTGCAGGGTGGGCAGTATTTT. Amino acid sequence: CATSRDLVQGGQYF. This sequence joins TRBV15 and TRBJ2-3; D perhaps matches TRBD1 (5 bases). V was pared by 0 bases and J by 11 bases, with 15 bases between. Germline lookup yields CDR1 LNHNV and CDR2 YYDKDF (reference sequence). This CDR3 is 14 amino acids long.

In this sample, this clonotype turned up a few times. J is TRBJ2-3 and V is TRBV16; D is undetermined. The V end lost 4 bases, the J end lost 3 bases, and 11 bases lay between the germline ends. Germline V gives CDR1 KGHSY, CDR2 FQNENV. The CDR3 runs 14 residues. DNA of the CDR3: TGTGCCAGCAGCCCCGGCGATAGGACAGATACGCAGTATTTT. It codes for CASSPGDRTDTQYF. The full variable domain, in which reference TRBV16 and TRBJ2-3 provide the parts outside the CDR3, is GEEVAQTPKHLVRGEGQKAKLYCAPIKGHSYVFWYQQVLKNEFKFLISFQNENVFDETGMPKERFSAKCLPNSPCSLEIQATKLEDSAVYFCASSPGDRTDTQYFGPGTRLTVL.

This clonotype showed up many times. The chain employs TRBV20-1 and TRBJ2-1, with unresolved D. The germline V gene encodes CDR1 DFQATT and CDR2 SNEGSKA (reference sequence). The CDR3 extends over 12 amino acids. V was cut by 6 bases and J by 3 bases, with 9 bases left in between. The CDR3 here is CSAALIYNEQFF. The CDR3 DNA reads TGCAGTGCGGCCCTAATCTACAATGAGCAGTTCTTC.

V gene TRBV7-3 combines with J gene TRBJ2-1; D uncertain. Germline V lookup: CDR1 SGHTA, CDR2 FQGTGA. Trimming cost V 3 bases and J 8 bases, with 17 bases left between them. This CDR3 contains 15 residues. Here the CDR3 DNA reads TGTGCCAGCAGCTTTAGTCGCCTTACAATCGATGAGCAGTTCTTC. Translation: CASSFSRLTIDEQFF.

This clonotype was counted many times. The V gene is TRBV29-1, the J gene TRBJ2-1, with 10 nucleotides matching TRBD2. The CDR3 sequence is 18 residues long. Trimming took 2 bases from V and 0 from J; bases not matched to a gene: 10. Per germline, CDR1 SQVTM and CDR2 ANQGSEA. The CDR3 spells CSVEWRLAGLSSYNEQFF. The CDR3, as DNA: TGCAGCGTTGAATGGCGACTAGCGGGCCTTAGCTCCTACAATGAGCAGTTCTTC.

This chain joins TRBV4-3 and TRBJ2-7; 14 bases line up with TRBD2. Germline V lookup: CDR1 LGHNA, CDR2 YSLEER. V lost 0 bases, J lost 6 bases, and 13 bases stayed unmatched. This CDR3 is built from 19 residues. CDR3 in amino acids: CASSQEYGLAGLAGGEQYF. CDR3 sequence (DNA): TGCGCCAGCAGCCAAGAATATGGCTTAGCAGGACTAGCGGGAGGCGAGCAGTACTTC.

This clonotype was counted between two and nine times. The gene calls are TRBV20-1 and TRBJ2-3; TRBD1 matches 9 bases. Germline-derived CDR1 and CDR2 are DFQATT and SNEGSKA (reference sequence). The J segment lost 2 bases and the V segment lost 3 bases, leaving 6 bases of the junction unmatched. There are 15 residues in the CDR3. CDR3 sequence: CSASYGTGTTDTQYF. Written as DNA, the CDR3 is TGCAGTGCTAGCTATGGGACAGGGACCACAGATACGCAGTATTTT.

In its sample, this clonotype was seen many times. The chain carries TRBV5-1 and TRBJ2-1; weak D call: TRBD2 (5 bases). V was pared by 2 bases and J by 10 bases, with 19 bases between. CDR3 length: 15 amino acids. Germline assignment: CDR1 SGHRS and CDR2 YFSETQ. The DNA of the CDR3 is TGCGCCAGCAGCTTAATACTCGAATACGAGGGAGAGCAGTTCTTC. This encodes CASSLILEYEGEQFF.

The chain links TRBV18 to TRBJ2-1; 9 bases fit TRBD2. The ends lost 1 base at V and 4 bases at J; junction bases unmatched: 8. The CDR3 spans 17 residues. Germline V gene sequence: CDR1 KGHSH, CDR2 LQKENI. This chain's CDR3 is CASSPLLSGSGYNEQFF. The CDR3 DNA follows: TGTGCCAGCTCACCACTTCTTAGCGGGAGTGGGTACAATGAGCAGTTCTTC. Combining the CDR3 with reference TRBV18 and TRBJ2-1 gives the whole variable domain NAGVMQNPRHLVRRRGQEARLRCSPMKGHSHVYWYRQLPEEGLKFMVYLQKENIIDESGMPKERFSAEFPKEGPSILRIQQVVRGDSAAYFCASSPLLSGSGYNEQFFGPGTRLTVL.

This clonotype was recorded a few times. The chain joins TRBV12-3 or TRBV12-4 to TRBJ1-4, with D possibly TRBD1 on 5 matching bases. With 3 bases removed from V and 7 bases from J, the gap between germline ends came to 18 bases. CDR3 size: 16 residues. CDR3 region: CASSFSLAGLSEKLFF. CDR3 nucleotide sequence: TGTGCCAGCAGTTTTTCTTTGGCAGGGCTCTCTGAAAAACTGTTTTTT.

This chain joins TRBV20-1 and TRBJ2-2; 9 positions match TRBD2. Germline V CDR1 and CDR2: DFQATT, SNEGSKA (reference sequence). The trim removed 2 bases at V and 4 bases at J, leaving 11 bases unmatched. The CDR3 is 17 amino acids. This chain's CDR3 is CSARSSGLAAFTGELFF. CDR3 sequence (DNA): TGCAGTGCTAGAAGCTCGGGACTAGCAGCTTTCACCGGGGAGCTGTTTTTT.

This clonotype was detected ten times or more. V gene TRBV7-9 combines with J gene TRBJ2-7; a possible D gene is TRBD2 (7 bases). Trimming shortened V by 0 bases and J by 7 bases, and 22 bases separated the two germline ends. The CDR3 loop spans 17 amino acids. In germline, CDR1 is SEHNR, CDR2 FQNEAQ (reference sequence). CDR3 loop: CASSLAGGGGSGGEQYF. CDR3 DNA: TGTGCCAGCAGCTTAGCCGGGGGCGGTGGATCGGGAGGAGAGCAGTACTTC.

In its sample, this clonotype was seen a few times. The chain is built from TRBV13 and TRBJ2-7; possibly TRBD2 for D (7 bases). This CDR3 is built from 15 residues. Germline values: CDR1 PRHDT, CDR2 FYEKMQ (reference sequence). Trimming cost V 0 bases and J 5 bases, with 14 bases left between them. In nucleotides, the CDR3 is TGTGCCAGCAGCTTAGGCGGGGAGGGGGGCCACGAGCAGTACTTC. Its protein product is CASSLGGEGGHEQYF.

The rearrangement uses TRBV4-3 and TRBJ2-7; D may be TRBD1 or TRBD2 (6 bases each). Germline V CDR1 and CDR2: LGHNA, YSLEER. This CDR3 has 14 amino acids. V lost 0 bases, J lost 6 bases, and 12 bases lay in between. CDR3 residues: CASSQEGGLSEQYF. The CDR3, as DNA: TGCGCCAGCAGCCAAGAAGGGGGGTTAAGCGAGCAGTACTTC.

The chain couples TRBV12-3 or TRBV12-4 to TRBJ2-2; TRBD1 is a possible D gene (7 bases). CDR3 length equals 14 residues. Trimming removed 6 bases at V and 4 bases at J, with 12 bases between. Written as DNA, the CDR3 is TGTGCCAGCAGGCACCAGGGGGGCACCGGGGAGCTGTTTTTT. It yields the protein CASRHQGGTGELFF.

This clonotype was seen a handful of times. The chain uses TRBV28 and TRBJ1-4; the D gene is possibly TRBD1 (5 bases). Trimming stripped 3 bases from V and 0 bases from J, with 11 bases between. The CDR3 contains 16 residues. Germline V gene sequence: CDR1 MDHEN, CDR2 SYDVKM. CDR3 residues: CASSLGPRSTNEKLFF. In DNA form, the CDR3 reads TGTGCCAGCAGTTTGGGGCCGCGATCAACTAATGAAAAACTGTTTTTT.

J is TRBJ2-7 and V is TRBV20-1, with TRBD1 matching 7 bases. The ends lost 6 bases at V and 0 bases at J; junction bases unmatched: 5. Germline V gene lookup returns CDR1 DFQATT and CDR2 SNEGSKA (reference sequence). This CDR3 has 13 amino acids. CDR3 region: CSAGDSRSYEQYF. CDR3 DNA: TGCAGTGCAGGGGACAGCCGCTCCTACGAGCAGTACTTC.

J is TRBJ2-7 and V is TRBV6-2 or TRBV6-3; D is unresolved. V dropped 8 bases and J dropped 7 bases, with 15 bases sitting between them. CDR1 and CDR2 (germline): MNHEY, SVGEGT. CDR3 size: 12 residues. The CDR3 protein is CASCLVLREQYF. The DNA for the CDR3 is TGTGCCAGCTGTCTGGTATTACGGGAGCAGTACTTC.

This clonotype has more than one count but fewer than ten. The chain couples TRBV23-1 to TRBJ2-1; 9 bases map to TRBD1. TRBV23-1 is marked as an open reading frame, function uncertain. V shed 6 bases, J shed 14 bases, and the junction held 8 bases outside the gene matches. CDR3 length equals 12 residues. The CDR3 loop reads CASSTPRDREFF. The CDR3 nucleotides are TGCGCCAGCAGCACTCCCCGGGACAGGGAGTTCTTC.

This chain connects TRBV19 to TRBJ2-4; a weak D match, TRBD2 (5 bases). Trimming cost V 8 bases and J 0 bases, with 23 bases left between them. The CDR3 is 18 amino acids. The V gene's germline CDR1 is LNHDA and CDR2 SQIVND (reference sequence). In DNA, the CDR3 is TGTGCCAGTGAACGTCGGGGTATCCCTTCCGTAGCCAAAAACATTCAGTACTTC. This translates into CASERRGIPSVAKNIQYF.

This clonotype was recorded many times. The CDR3 nucleotides are TGTGCTAGTGGTTTGGCTCGACCGGGACAGGGGGCCGCCGGGGAGCTGTTTTTT. It encodes CASGLARPGQGAAGELFF. The chain combines TRBV12-5 with TRBJ2-2, with TRBD1 matching 12 bases. This CDR3 has 18 amino acids. J was trimmed by 6 bases and V by 1 base; bases with no gene match: 9. The germline CDR1 and CDR2 sequences are LGHNT and FRNRAP.